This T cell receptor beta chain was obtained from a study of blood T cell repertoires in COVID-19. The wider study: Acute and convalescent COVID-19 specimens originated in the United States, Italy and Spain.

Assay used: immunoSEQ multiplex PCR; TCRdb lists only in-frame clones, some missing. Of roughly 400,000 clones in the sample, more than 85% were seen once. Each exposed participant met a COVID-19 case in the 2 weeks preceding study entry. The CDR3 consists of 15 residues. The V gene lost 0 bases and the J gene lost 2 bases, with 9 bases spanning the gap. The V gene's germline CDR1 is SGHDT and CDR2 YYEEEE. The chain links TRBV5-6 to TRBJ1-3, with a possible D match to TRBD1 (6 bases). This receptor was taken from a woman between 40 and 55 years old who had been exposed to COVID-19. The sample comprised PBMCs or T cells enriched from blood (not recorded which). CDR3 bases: TGTGCCAGCAGCTTGGCCGGGGGGCCTGGAAACACCATATATTTT. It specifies CASSLAGGPGNTIYF.